These 16 T cell receptor beta chains originate from one sample sequenced in a study of STAT5B mutations in CD4+ large granular lymphocyte leukemia. The protocol was immunoSEQ multiplex PCR, while the TCRdb copy is restricted to in-frame clones and leaves out a portion. The sample lists roughly 34,000 clones; 76% were seen once. Sequencing used CD4+ T cells from blood buffy coats. These TCRs come from a human donor in good health.

The V and J genes are TRBV2 and TRBJ2-1; 10 bases agree with TRBD2. CDR1 and CDR2 from the germline V gene are SNHLY and FYNNEI. V was pared by 5 bases and J by 9 bases, with 7 bases of the junction left unmatched. This CDR3 region has 14 residues. In DNA form, the CDR3 reads TGTGCCAGCAGTAGGAGCGGGGGGGCGCCTGAGCAGTTCTTC. Its translation is CASSRSGGAPEQFF.

This sequence joins TRBV11-3 and TRBJ2-5; TRBD1 matches at 8 bases. This CDR3 has 13 residues. J lost 3 bases, V lost 6 bases, and 3 bases had no gene match. Per the germline V gene, CDR1 is SGHNT and CDR2 is YENEEA. The CDR3, as DNA: TGTGCCAGCAGACGGACAGGGAAAGAGACCCAGTACTTC. Translating it yields CASRRTGKETQYF.

The chain carries TRBV21-1 and TRBJ1-1; the table's TRBD1 call for D was not verified on the DNA. TRBV21-1 is reported as a pseudogene. The CDR3 runs 17 residues. As DNA, the CDR3 is TGTGCCAGCAGCAAAGCTCAGGGATCCCCGCGATGCACTGAAGCTTTCTTT. This translates into CASSKAQGSPRCTEAFF.

The CDR3 loop reads CASSSPGLRQYF. In DNA, the CDR3 is TGTGCCAGCAGTTCCCCCGGTTTGCGGCAGTACTTC. The chain combines TRBV27 with TRBJ2-7; D unresolved. This CDR3 is 12 amino acids long. From germline, CDR1 is MNHEY and CDR2 SMNVEV (reference sequence). Trimming shortened V by 4 bases and J by 9 bases, and 13 bases separated the two germline ends.

The V call is TRBV19, the J call TRBJ2-5; possible D gene TRBD1, 6 bases. Germline V gene lookup returns CDR1 LNHDA and CDR2 SQIVND (reference sequence). Deletions cut 6 bases from V and 6 bases from J, with 14 bases between. CDR3 length equals 13 residues. The CDR3 protein is CASRDMDSQTQYF. The DNA of the CDR3 is TGTGCCAGTAGGGACATGGACAGTCAGACCCAGTACTTC.

Only a few counts were recorded for this clone. The chain couples TRBV7-2 to TRBJ2-2; D unclear. V dropped 5 bases and J dropped 5 bases, with 18 bases sitting between them. CDR3 size: 16 residues. Germline V gene sequence: CDR1 SGHTA, CDR2 FQGNSA. The CDR3 here is CASSPSSGAPTGELFF. CDR3 DNA sequence: TGTGCCAGCAGCCCCAGCAGTGGAGCGCCTACCGGGGAGCTGTTTTTT. Supplemented by reference TRBV7-2 and TRBJ2-2, the full variable domain reads GAGVSQSPSNKVTEKGKDVELRCDPISGHTALYWYRQSLGQGLEFLIYFQGNSAPDKSGLPSDRFSAERTGGSVSTLTIQRTQQEDSAVYLCASSPSSGAPTGELFFGEGSRLTVL.

The DNA of the CDR3 is TGTGCCAGCAGTTACTCGAATAGGGCGGAGCAGCCCCAGCATTTT. Amino acids: CASSYSNRAEQPQHF. The rearrangement uses TRBV6-6 and TRBJ1-5; no clear D. Trimming stripped 0 bases from V and 7 bases from J, with 13 bases between. The CDR3 is made up of 15 amino acids. Germline CDR1 and CDR2: MNHNY and SVGAGI (reference sequence).

The rearrangement links TRBV5-1 to TRBJ2-3; 9 nucleotides align to TRBD2. The V and J ends lost 3 bases and 4 bases, in that order; junction bases with no gene match: 9. CDR3 length: 16 residues. In germline, CDR1 is SGHRS, CDR2 YFSETQ. The CDR3 sequence is CASSWGGTSNSDTQYF. The CDR3 DNA is TGCGCCAGCAGCTGGGGGGGGACTAGCAATTCAGATACGCAGTATTTT.

V usage is TRBV6-6 and J usage is TRBJ1-5; unclear D gene. The CDR3 consists of 16 residues. The ends were cut back, 6 bases at V and 4 bases at J, with 19 bases in the middle. CDR1 is MNHNY, CDR2 SVGAGI, per germline (reference sequence). The CDR3 region has the DNA TGTGCCAGCAGAACGGACCGTCTTGGGGTAAATCAGCCCCAGCATTTT. Amino acids: CASRTDRLGVNQPQHF.

The chain links TRBV7-8 to TRBJ2-4; D unresolved. Between the trimmed V and J ends, which lost 1 base and 3 bases, there was a span of 7 bases. Germline V gene data show CDR1 as SGHVS and CDR2 as FQNEAQ. This CDR3 is built from 14 residues. CDR3 loop: CASSLGMDKNIQYF. CDR3 nucleotide sequence: TGTGCCAGCAGCTTAGGCATGGACAAAAACATTCAGTACTTC.

This chain joins TRBV7-6 and TRBJ2-3; 9 nucleotides line up with TRBD2. With V trimmed by 1 base and J by 1 base, 3 bases remained unmatched. The CDR3 covers 16 residues. CDR1 is SGHVS, CDR2 FNYEAQ, per germline. The CDR3 is CASSLGQRGGTDTQYF. In nucleotides, the CDR3 is TGTGCCAGCAGCTTAGGTCAGCGGGGGGGCACAGATACGCAGTATTTT. Together with reference TRBV7-6 and TRBJ2-3, the CDR3 gives the full variable domain: GAGVSQSPRYKVTKRGQDVALRCDPISGHVSLYWYRQALGQGPEFLTYFNYEAQQDKSGLPNDRFSAERPEGSISTLTIQRTEQRDSAMYRCASSLGQRGGTDTQYFGPGTRLTVL.

The V gene is TRBV4-2, the J gene TRBJ2-1; no clear D gene. This CDR3 comprises 15 residues. Per germline, CDR1 LGHNA and CDR2 YNFKEQ. V gave up 4 bases and J gave up 3 bases, with 13 bases separating them. CDR3 loop: CASSPPRGSYNEQFF. The CDR3 DNA is TGTGCCAGCAGCCCTCCCCGCGGCAGCTACAATGAGCAGTTCTTC.

The chain joins TRBV5-5 to TRBJ2-7, with D possibly TRBD1 on 5 matching bases. The CDR3 is made up of 14 amino acids. Trimming stripped 3 bases from V and 4 bases from J, with 14 bases between. The germline V gene encodes CDR1 SGHKS and CDR2 YYEKEE (reference sequence). CDR3 sequence reads: CASSWQGLTYEQYF. Written as DNA, the CDR3 is TGTGCCAGCAGCTGGCAGGGTTTGACGTACGAGCAGTACTTC.

V is TRBV5-1 and J is TRBJ2-7, with D possibly being TRBD1 (5 bases). CDR1 and CDR2 from the germline V gene are SGHRS and YFSETQ. V lost 4 bases and J 2 bases, leaving 25 bases between the germline ends. The CDR3 extends over 18 amino acids. The CDR3 sequence: CASSRQGGRAGNPYEQYF. As DNA, the CDR3 is TGCGCCAGCAGCAGGCAGGGCGGTCGGGCAGGGAATCCCTACGAGCAGTACTTC.

The chain employs TRBV10-3 and TRBJ2-3, with D tentatively TRBD1 (6 bases). The CDR3 has 16 residues. The germline V and J ends were trimmed by 0 bases and 4 bases, with 14 bases remaining between them. CDR1 and CDR2 from the germline V gene are ENHRY and SYGVKD. Here the CDR3 DNA reads TGTGCCATCAGTGAGTCGGGGGCTGGTGGCCCAGATACGCAGTATTTT. Translated, it gives CAISESGAGGPDTQYF.

The J gene is TRBJ2-5, the V gene TRBV7-2; tentative D call: TRBD1 (5 bases). The CDR3 is 16 amino acids. Per germline, CDR1 SGHTA and CDR2 FQGNSA. V was shortened by 3 bases and J by 0 bases, with 14 bases between the two germline ends. This CDR3 reads CASSFQGNSNQETQYF. DNA for the CDR3: TGTGCCAGCAGCTTCCAGGGAAATAGTAACCAAGAGACCCAGTACTTC.